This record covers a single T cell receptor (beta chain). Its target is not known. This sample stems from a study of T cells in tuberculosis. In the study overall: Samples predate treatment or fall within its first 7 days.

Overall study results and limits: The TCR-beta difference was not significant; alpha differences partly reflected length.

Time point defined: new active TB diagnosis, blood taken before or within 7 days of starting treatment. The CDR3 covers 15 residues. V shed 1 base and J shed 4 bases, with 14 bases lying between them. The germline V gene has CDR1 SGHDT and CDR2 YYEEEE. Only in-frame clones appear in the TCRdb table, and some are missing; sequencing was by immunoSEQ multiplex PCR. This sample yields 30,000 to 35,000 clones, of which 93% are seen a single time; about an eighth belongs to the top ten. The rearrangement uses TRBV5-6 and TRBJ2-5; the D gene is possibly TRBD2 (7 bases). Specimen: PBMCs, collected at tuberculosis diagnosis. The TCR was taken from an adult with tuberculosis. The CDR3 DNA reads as TGTGCCAGCAGCTTGTACGGGGGGCGAGGAGAGACCCAGTACTTC. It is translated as CASSLYGGRGETQYF.